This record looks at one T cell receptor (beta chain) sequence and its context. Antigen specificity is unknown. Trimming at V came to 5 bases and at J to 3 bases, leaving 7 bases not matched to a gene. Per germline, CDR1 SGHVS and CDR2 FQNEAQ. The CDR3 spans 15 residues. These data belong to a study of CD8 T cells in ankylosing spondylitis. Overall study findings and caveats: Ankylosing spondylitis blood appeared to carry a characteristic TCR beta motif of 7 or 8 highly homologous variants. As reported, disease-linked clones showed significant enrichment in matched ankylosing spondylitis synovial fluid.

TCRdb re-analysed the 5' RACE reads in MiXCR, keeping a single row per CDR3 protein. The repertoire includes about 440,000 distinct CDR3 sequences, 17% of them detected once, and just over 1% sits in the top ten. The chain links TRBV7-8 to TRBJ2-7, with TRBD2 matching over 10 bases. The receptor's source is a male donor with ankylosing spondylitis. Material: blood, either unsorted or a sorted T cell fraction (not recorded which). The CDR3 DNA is TGTGCCAGCAGCAATCCTAGCGGGAGAGGCTACGAGCAGTACTTC. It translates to CASSNPSGRGYEQYF.